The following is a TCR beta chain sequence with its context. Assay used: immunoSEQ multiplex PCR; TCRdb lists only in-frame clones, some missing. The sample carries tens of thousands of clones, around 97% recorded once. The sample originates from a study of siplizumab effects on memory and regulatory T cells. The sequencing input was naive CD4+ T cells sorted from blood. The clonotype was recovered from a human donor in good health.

The CDR3 is CASGREPNTEAFF. The DNA for the CDR3 is TGTGCTTCCGGTCGGGAGCCCAACACTGAAGCTTTCTTT. The genes are TRBV6-4 and TRBJ1-1; D is unclear. In germline, CDR1 is MRHNA, CDR2 SNTAGT. The CDR3 totals 13 residues.